Sequencing of this TCR beta chain was carried out in a study of blood T cell repertoires in COVID-19. The V and J ends lost 1 base and 2 bases, in that order; junction bases with no gene match: 5. Germline V CDR1 and CDR2: SGHVS, FQNEAQ. CDR3 length equals 18 residues. Using immunoSEQ multiplex PCR, the repertoire was profiled, and TCRdb retains in-frame clones only, with some absent. The table includes under 300,000 clones, roughly 82% detected once. This clone was seen only a few times. The sequenced material came from peripheral blood. This TCR came from an elderly woman with active or convalescent COVID-19. The rearrangement joins TRBV7-8 to TRBJ1-6, with 10 bases matching TRBD1. Here the CDR3 reads CASSLGFGTGAYNSPLHF. CDR3 nucleotides: TGTGCCAGCAGCTTAGGTTTTGGGACAGGGGCCTATAATTCACCCCTCCACTTT.